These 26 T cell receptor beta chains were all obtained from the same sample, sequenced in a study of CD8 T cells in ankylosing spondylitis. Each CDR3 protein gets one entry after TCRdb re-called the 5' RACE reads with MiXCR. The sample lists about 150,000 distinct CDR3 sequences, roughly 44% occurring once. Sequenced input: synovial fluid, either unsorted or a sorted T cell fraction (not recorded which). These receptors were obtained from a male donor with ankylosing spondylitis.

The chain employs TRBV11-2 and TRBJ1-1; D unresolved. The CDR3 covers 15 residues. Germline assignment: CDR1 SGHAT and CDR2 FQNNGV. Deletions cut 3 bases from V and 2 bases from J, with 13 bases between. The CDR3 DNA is TGTGCCAGCAGCTTCGCGGGAGGGCCCAACACTGAAGCTTTCTTT. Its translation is CASSFAGGPNTEAFF. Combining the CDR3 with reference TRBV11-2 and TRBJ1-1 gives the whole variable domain EAGVAQSPRYKIIEKRQSVAFWCNPISGHATLYWYQQILGQGPKLLIQFQNNGVVDDSQLPKDRFSAERLKGVDSTLKIQPAKLEDSAVYLCASSFAGGPNTEAFFGQGTRLTVV.

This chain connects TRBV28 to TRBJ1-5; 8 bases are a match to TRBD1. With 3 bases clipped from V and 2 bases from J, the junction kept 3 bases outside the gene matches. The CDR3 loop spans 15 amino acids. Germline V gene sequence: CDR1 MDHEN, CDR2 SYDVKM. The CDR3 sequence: CASSFAGGGNQPQHF. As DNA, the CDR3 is TGTGCCAGCAGTTTTGCAGGGGGCGGCAATCAGCCCCAGCATTTT.

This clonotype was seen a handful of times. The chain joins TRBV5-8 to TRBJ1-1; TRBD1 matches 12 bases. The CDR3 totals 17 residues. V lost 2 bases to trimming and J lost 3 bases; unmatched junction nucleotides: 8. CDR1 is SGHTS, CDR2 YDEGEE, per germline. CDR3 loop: CASSFRPGTGGYTEAFF. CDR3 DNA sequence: TGTGCCAGCAGCTTCCGGCCCGGGACAGGGGGCTACACTGAAGCTTTCTTT.

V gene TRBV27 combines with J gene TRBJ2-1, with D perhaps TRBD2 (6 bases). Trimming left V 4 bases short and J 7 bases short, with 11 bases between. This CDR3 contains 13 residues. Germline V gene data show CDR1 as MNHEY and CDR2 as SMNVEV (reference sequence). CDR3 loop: CASSSGSVNEQFF. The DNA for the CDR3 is TGTGCCAGCAGTTCCGGGAGTGTGAATGAGCAGTTCTTC.

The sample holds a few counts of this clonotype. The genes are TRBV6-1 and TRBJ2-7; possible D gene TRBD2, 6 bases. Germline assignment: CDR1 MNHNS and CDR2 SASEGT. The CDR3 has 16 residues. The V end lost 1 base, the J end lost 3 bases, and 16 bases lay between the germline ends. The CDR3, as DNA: TGTGCCAGCAGTGAAGAGGAGGGAAGGGGTTACTACGAGCAGTACTTC. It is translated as CASSEEEGRGYYEQYF.

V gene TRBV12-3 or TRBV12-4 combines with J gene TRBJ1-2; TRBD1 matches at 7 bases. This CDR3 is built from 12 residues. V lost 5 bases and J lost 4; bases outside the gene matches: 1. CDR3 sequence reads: CASSRDSYGYTF. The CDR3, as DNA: TGTGCCAGCAGTAGGGACAGCTATGGCTACACCTTC.

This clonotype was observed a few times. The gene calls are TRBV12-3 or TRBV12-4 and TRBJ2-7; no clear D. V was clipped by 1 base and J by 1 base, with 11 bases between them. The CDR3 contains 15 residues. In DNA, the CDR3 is TGTGCCAGCAGTTTAGAGGGCTACCTTTCCTACGAGCAGTACTTC. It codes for CASSLEGYLSYEQYF.

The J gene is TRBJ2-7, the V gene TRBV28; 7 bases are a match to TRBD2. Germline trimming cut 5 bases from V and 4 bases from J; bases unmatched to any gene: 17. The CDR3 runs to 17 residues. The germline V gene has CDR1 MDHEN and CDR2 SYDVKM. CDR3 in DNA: TGTGCCAGCAGTGGAATCCACCTCGGGGGGAGCGATTACGAGCAGTACTTC. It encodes CASSGIHLGGSDYEQYF.

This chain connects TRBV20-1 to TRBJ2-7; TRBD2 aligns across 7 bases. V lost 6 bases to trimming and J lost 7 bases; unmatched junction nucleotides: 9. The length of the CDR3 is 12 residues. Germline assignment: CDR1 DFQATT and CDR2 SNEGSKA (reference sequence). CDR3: CSAPSGSLEQYF. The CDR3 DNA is TGCAGTGCCCCTAGCGGATCCTTGGAGCAGTACTTC.

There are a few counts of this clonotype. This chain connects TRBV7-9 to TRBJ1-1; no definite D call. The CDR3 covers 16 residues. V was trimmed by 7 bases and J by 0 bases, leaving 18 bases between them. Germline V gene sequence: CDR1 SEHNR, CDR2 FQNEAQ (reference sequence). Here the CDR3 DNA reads TGTGCCAGCATCCCCCCCCCGTATCGGATGAACACTGAAGCTTTCTTT. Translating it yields CASIPPPYRMNTEAFF.

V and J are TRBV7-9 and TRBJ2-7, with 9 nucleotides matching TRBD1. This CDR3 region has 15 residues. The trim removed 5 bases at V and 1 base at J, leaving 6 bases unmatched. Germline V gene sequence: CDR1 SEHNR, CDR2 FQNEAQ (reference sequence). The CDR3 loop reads CASSPRDRESYEQYF. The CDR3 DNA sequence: TGTGCCAGCAGCCCCCGGGACAGGGAATCCTACGAGCAGTACTTC.

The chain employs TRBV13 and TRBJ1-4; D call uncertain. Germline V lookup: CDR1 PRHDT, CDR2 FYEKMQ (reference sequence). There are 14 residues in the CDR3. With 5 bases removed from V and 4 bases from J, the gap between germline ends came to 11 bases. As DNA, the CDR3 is TGTGCCAGCAGCGAAGGTTCCCATAATGAAAAACTGTTTTTT. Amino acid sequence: CASSEGSHNEKLFF.

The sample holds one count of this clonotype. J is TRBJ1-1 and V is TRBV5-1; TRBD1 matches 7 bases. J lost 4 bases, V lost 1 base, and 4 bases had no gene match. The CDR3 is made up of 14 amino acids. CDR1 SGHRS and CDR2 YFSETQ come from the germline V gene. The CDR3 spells CASSLWRQGTEAFF. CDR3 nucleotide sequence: TGCGCCAGCAGCTTGTGGCGACAGGGCACTGAAGCTTTCTTT.

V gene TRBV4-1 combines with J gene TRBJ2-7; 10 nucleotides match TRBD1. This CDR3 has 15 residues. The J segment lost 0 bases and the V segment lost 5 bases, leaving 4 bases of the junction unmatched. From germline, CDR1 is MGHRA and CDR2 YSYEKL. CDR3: CASSTRQGASYEQYF. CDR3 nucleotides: TGCGCCAGCAGCACTCGACAGGGGGCCTCCTACGAGCAGTACTTC.

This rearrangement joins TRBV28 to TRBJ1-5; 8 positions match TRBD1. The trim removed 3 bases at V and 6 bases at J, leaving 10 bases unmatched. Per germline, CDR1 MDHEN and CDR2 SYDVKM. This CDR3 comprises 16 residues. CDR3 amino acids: CASSLPPGGWVQPQHF. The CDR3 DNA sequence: TGTGCCAGCAGTTTGCCTCCAGGGGGCTGGGTTCAGCCCCAGCATTTT.

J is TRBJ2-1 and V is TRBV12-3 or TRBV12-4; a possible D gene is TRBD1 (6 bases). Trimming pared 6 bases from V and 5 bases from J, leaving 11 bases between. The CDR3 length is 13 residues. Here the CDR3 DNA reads TGTGCCAGCAGCCAGGGGTTGGACAATGAGCAGTTCTTC. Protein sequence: CASSQGLDNEQFF.

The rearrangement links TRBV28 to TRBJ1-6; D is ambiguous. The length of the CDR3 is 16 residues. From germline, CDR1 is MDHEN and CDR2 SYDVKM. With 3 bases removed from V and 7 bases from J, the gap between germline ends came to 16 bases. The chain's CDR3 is CASSFIKEGNNSPLHF. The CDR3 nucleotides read TGTGCCAGCAGTTTCATCAAGGAGGGAAACAATTCACCCCTCCACTTT.

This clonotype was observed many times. As DNA, the CDR3 is TGTGCCAGCAGCGGACACCGGGACTGGTACTATGGCTACACCTTC. It yields the protein CASSGHRDWYYGYTF. This rearrangement joins TRBV9 to TRBJ1-2, with a possible D match to TRBD1 (5 bases). The V end lost 3 bases, the J end lost 3 bases, and 15 bases lay between the germline ends. The CDR3 covers 15 residues. Germline CDR1 reads SGDLS; CDR2 reads YYNGEE.

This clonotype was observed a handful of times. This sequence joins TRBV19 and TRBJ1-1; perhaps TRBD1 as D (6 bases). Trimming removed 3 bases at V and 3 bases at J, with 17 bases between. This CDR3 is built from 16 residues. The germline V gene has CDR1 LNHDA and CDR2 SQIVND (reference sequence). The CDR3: CASSIYGGAGDTEAFF. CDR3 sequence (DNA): TGTGCCAGTAGTATTTATGGGGGGGCAGGGGACACTGAAGCTTTCTTT.

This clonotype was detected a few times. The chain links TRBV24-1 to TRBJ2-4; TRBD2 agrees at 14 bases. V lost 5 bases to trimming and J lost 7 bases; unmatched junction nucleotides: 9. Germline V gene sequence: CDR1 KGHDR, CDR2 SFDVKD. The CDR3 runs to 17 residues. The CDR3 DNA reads TGTGCCACCAGTGTCCGACTAGCGGGAGGGCCTCGGAACATTCAGTACTTC. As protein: CATSVRLAGGPRNIQYF.

In nucleotides, the CDR3 is TGCGCCAGCAGCCAAGATGACCCGGGACAGGGGCCCCACGAGCAGTACTTC. This sequence encodes CASSQDDPGQGPHEQYF. The rearrangement uses TRBV4-3 and TRBJ2-7; TRBD1 aligns across 10 bases. Unmatched junction bases numbered 10, after V lost 0 bases and J lost 5 bases. CDR1 LGHNA and CDR2 YSLEER come from the germline V gene. The CDR3 length is 17 residues.

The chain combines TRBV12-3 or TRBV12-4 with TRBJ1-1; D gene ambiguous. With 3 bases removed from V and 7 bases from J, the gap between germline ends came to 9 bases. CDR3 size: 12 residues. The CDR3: CASSFLGVEAFF. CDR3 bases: TGTGCCAGCAGTTTTTTGGGAGTTGAAGCTTTCTTT.

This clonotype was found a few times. Here the CDR3 reads CASSREGGLYNEQFF. The CDR3 DNA reads as TGCGCCAGCAGCCGCGAGGGGGGTCTGTACAATGAGCAGTTCTTC. V is TRBV5-1 and J is TRBJ2-1, with D perhaps being TRBD1 or TRBD2 (6 bases each). The CDR3 has 15 residues. V was trimmed by 4 bases and J by 4 bases, leaving 15 bases between them. CDR1 SGHRS and CDR2 YFSETQ come from the germline V gene. Full variable domain (remainder filled in from reference TRBV5-1 and TRBJ2-1): KAGVTQTPRYLIKTRGQQVTLSCSPISGHRSVSWYQQTPGQGLQFLFEYFSETQRNKGNFPGRFSGRQFSNSRSEMNVSTLELGDSALYLCASSREGGLYNEQFFGPGTRLTVL.

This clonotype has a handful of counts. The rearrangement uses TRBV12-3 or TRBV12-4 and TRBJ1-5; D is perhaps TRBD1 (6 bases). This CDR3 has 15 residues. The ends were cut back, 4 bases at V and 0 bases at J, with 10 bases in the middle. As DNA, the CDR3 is TGTGCCAGCAGTTCTGACAGGTATAGCAATCAGCCCCAGCATTTT. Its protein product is CASSSDRYSNQPQHF.

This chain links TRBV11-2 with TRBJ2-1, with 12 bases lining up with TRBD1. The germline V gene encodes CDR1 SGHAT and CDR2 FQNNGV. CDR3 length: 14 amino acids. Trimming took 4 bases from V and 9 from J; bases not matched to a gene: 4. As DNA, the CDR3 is TGTGCCAGCAGCTCAGGGACAGGGGGCCTTGAGCAGTTCTTC. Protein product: CASSSGTGGLEQFF.

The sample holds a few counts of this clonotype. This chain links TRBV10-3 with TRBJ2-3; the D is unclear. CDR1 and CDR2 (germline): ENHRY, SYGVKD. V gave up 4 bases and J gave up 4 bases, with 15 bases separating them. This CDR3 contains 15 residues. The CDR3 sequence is CAISARYSPPDTQYF. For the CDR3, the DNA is TGTGCCATCAGTGCCCGATACTCTCCTCCAGATACGCAGTATTTT.